Listed below are T cell receptor beta chains from one sample, sequenced in a study of T cell changes during pregnancy in multiple sclerosis. Here immunoSEQ multiplex PCR was the method, and the copy in TCRdb shows in-frame clones only, minus some. The sample gives about 79,000 clones, around 90% of which show up once; more than 0.45% is in the top ten. The sample was CD4+ T cells from peripheral blood mononuclear cells, taken in the second trimester of pregnancy. The receptors were sampled from a female donor with multiple sclerosis, enrolled in a pregnancy study. The CDR3 runs from the conserved cysteine through the conserved F or W. Each record gives: D gene, CDR3 length, J gene, V gene, CDR3 protein, CDR3 DNA. D genes are given only for firm matches.

TRBD2 17 TRBJ2-1 TRBV11-3 CASSSSRLAGRGNEQFF TGTGCCAGCAGCTCCTCACGACTAGCGGGGAGGGGCAATGAGCAGTTCTTC
NA 14 TRBJ1-5 TRBV19 CASSSHRENQPQHF TGTGCCAGTAGTTCTCACAGGGAAAATCAGCCCCAGCATTTT
TRBD1 12 TRBJ1-2 TRBV12-5 CATGFGVDGYTF TGTGCGACAGGGTTTGGTGTCGATGGCTACACCTTC
NA 18 TRBJ1-6 TRBV4-1 CASSQEWGGKSYNSPLHF TGCGCCAGCAGCCAAGAGTGGGGGGGAAAGTCCTATAATTCACCCCTCCACTTT
NA 14 TRBJ2-4 TRBV5-6 CASSLLLAQNIQYF TGTGCCAGCAGCTTATTACTAGCCCAAAACATTCAGTACTTC
TRBD1 17 TRBJ1-6 TRBV7-2 CASSLTSSWDRAPPLHF TGTGCCAGCAGCCTAACGTCCAGCTGGGACAGGGCCCCCCCCCTCCACTTT
NA 14 TRBJ2-5 TRBV5-1 CASSLPTTRETQYF TGCGCCAGCAGCTTGCCTACAACTAGAGAGACCCAGTACTTC
TRBD1 13 TRBJ1-6 TRBV7-2 CASSDDRGSPLHF TGTGCCAGCAGCGACGACAGGGGCTCACCCCTCCACTTT
TRBD1 14 TRBJ2-7 TRBV18 CASSSGTGAYEQYF TGTGCCAGCTCCTCCGGGACAGGGGCGTACGAGCAGTACTTC
TRBD2 18 TRBJ2-3 TRBV4-1 CASSQVLAGGHFTDTQYF TGCGCCAGCAGCCAAGTGCTAGCGGGGGGGCACTTCACAGATACGCAGTATTTT
TRBD1 16 TRBJ1-3 TRBV6-1 CASSAHGTGGGNTIYF TGTGCCAGCAGTGCCCATGGGACAGGAGGTGGAAACACCATATATTTT